One sample yielded the 5 T cell receptor beta chains listed below, sequenced in a study of CD8 T cells in ankylosing spondylitis. One entry per CDR3 protein, called by TCRdb with MiXCR from the 5' RACE reads. The sample has some 87,000 distinct CDR3 sequences, roughly 27% seen once. The sequencing sample was made of blood, either unsorted or a sorted T cell fraction (not recorded which). The receptors stem from a male donor with ankylosing spondylitis or in good health (not recorded which).

The chain has TRBV20-1 and TRBJ2-1; unclear D gene. Germline CDR1 reads DFQATT; CDR2 reads SNEGSKA (reference sequence). With 0 bases removed from V and 4 bases from J, the gap between germline ends came to 13 bases. This CDR3 has 15 residues. The DNA for the CDR3 is TGCAGTGCTAGAGAGCCCCGAACCGGGTACAATGAGCAGTTCTTC. Amino acid sequence: CSAREPRTGYNEQFF.

V and J are TRBV12-3 or TRBV12-4 and TRBJ1-2; 10 bases map to TRBD1. The CDR3 has 13 residues. Unmatched junction bases numbered 4, after V lost 4 bases and J lost 8 bases. The CDR3 here is CASSWGTGDGYTF. The CDR3 bases are TGTGCCAGCAGTTGGGGGACAGGGGACGGCTACACCTTC.

This chain connects TRBV9 to TRBJ2-6; D is undetermined. Germline CDR1 is SGDLS and CDR2 is YYNGEE. V was cut by 4 bases and J by 2 bases, with 10 bases left in between. This CDR3 is built from 15 residues. For the CDR3, the DNA is TGTGCCAGCAGCCCAGCAGAGACTGGGGCCAACGTCCTGACTTTC. Its protein product is CASSPAETGANVLTF.

This clonotype was counted a few times. The chain links TRBV7-9 to TRBJ2-7, with 8 bases matching TRBD2. This CDR3 spans 15 amino acids. V was clipped by 1 base and J by 7 bases; unmatched bases: 9. Germline V gene sequence: CDR1 SEHNR, CDR2 FQNEAQ (reference sequence). CDR3 in DNA: TGTGCCAGCAGCTTAGAGCCTAGCGGGTCTCGGGAGCAGTACTTC. Encoded protein: CASSLEPSGSREQYF.

The chain employs TRBV5-1 and TRBJ2-3, with D possibly being TRBD2 (9 bases). Germline V lookup: CDR1 SGHRS, CDR2 YFSETQ. The CDR3 sequence is 15 residues long. V gave up 6 bases and J gave up 3 bases, with 17 bases separating them. The CDR3 DNA reads TGCGCCAGCACCGGACAGGGACTAGCAACAGATACGCAGTATTTT. As protein: CASTGQGLATDTQYF.